This record looks at one T cell receptor beta chain sequence and its context. As yet, its antigen is unknown. This CDR3 spans 14 amino acids. The germline CDR1 and CDR2 sequences are LNHDA and SQIVND (reference sequence). Germline trimming cut 5 bases from V and 4 bases from J; bases unmatched to any gene: 7. These data belong to a study of cytomegalovirus exposure and HLA in healthy donors. Study-level results: In a later analysis, HLA-associated beta chains showed higher expansion and lower generation probabilities than comparable chains. The likely origin of a cluster of highly shared sequence variants was a sequencing artifact. TCR beta chains numbering some 160 were designated cytomegalovirus-associated.

Primers: 60 Vbeta forward and 13 Jbeta reverse. The method was immunoSEQ multiplex PCR; TCRdb's version includes in-frame clones alone and lacks a portion of them. There are under 150,000 clones in the sample; 76% occur only once, and approximately 2% lies in the top ten. The donors comprised healthy bone marrow donors. The chain employs TRBV19 and TRBJ1-2; 7 bases are shared with TRBD1. This receptor was taken from a woman aged 40 to 50 in good health and CMV-seronegative. The sample taken for sequencing was PBMCs. The CDR3: CASSPTGVSYGYTF. In DNA, the CDR3 is TGTGCCAGTAGTCCTACAGGGGTATCCTATGGCTACACCTTC.